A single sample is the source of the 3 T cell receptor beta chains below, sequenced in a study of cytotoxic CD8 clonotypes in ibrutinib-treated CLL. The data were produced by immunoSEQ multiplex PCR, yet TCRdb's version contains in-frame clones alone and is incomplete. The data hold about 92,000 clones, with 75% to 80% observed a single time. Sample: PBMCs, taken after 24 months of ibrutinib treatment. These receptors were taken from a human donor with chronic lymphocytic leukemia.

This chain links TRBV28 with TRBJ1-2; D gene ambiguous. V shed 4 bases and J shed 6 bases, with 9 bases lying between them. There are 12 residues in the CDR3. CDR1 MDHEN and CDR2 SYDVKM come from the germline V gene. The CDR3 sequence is CASSSNSNGYTF. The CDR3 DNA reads TGTGCCAGCAGTTCGAACAGCAATGGCTACACCTTC.

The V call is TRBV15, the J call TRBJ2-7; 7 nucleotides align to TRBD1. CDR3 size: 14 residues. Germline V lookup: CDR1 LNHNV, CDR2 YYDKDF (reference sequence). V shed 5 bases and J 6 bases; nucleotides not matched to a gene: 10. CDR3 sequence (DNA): TGTGCCACCAGCGGCCGGGACAGTAGTAGCGAGCAGTACTTC. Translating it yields CATSGRDSSSEQYF.

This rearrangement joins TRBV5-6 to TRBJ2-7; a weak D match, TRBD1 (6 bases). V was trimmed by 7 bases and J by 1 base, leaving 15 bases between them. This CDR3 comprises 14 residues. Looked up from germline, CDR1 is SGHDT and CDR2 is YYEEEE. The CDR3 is CASCPGQTSYEQYF. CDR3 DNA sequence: TGTGCCAGCTGCCCGGGACAAACTTCCTACGAGCAGTACTTC.